The 20 T cell receptor beta chains below come from one sample, sequenced in a study of T-cell memory formation after mild COVID-19. TCRdb re-called the 5' RACE reads through MiXCR, storing one row per CDR3 protein. The profile shows 200,000 to 250,000 distinct CDR3 sequences, over 9.5% of them singletons. The sequencing input was PBMCs or a T cell subset sorted from them (not recorded which). The source is a man between 18 and 29 years old who had mild COVID-19 (a few samples of this study predate the infection). Cell type and time point are not known.

This clonotype has more than one count but fewer than ten. The chain links TRBV12-3 or TRBV12-4 to TRBJ2-7; TRBD2 aligns across 8 bases. V lost 3 bases and J lost 6; bases outside the gene matches: 1. This CDR3 is built from 12 residues. The DNA for the CDR3 is TGTGCCAGCAGTTTCGGGGGGGCCGAGCAGTACTTC. As protein: CASSFGGAEQYF.

There are many counts of this clonotype. The chain combines TRBV7-3 with TRBJ2-2, with a tentative D call TRBD1 (6 bases). The V end was cut by 4 bases, the J end by 2 bases, with 8 bases between. The CDR3 consists of 14 residues. Per the germline V gene, CDR1 is SGHTA and CDR2 is FQGTGA. The CDR3 DNA reads as TGTGCCAGCAGCTCGGGACAAAACACCGGGGAGCTGTTTTTT. It is translated as CASSSGQNTGELFF.

This clonotype was seen a handful of times. The chain has TRBV7-3 and TRBJ2-3, with D tentatively TRBD2 (7 bases). The ends were cut back, 3 bases at V and 0 bases at J, with 13 bases in the middle. Germline CDR1 SGHTA, CDR2 FQGTGA. The CDR3 is 16 residues long. For the CDR3, the DNA is TGTGCCAGCAGCTTCCGCGGGGGCCCTAGCACAGATACGCAGTATTTT. Residues: CASSFRGGPSTDTQYF.

J is TRBJ1-5 and V is TRBV3-1; D ambiguous. Trimming left V 1 base short and J 6 bases short, with 16 bases between. This CDR3 is built from 16 residues. Germline V CDR1 and CDR2: LGHDT, YNNKEL (reference sequence). CDR3 sequence reads: CASSQGVREGSQPQHF. CDR3 DNA sequence: TGTGCCAGCAGCCAAGGTGTAAGGGAGGGCAGTCAGCCCCAGCATTTT.

The CDR3 sequence is CSVVGGLSYNEQFF. Here the CDR3 DNA reads TGCAGCGTTGTAGGGGGTCTTTCCTACAATGAGCAGTTCTTC. The J gene is TRBJ2-1, the V gene TRBV29-1; D may be TRBD1 (6 bases). Germline V gene lookup returns CDR1 SQVTM and CDR2 ANQGSEA. Trimming left V 4 bases short and J 1 base short, with 11 bases between. This CDR3 spans 14 amino acids.

J is TRBJ1-1 and V is TRBV7-2; the D is unclear. The V and J ends lost 3 bases and 4 bases respectively, with 9 bases between them. This CDR3 is built from 13 residues. Germline V gene lookup returns CDR1 SGHTA and CDR2 FQGNSA. DNA of the CDR3: TGTGCCAGCAGCTTTGAAGTGTTCACTGAAGCTTTCTTT. This sequence encodes CASSFEVFTEAFF.

The V and J genes are TRBV5-1 and TRBJ2-3, with 10 bases identical to TRBD1. The ends lost 3 bases at V and 4 bases at J; junction bases unmatched: 5. CDR1 and CDR2 (germline): SGHRS, YFSETQ. The CDR3 is 15 amino acids. This CDR3 reads CASSWGDRGADTQYF. CDR3 nucleotide sequence: TGCGCCAGCAGCTGGGGGGACAGGGGAGCAGATACGCAGTATTTT. Full variable domain (missing parts from reference TRBV5-1 and TRBJ2-3): KAGVTQTPRYLIKTRGQQVTLSCSPISGHRSVSWYQQTPGQGLQFLFEYFSETQRNKGNFPGRFSGRQFSNSRSEMNVSTLELGDSALYLCASSWGDRGADTQYFGPGTRLTVL.

Ten or more counts support this clonotype. The chain couples TRBV7-2 to TRBJ1-6; 9 positions match TRBD1. V was clipped by 7 bases and J by 11 bases; unmatched bases: 12. This CDR3 contains 15 residues. CDR1 and CDR2 (germline): SGHTA, FQGNSA. The CDR3: CASTLAPGQGAPLHF. Written as DNA, the CDR3 is TGTGCCAGCACCCTAGCCCCGGGACAGGGTGCACCCCTCCACTTT.

This clonotype came up once. The rearrangement links TRBV27 to TRBJ1-6; D unclear. Trimming left V 3 bases short and J 7 bases short, with 13 bases between. This CDR3 has 15 amino acids. The germline CDR1 and CDR2 sequences are MNHEY and SMNVEV (reference sequence). This CDR3 is CASSLSPIGNSPLHF. The CDR3, as DNA: TGTGCCAGCAGTTTGAGCCCCATAGGAAATTCACCCCTCCACTTT.

V usage is TRBV20-1 and J usage is TRBJ2-2; 7 bases line up with TRBD2. J lost 7 bases, V lost 6 bases, and 8 bases had no gene match. The CDR3 consists of 13 residues. Per the germline V gene, CDR1 is DFQATT and CDR2 is SNEGSKA (reference sequence). Here the CDR3 DNA reads TGCAGTGCCGAGATAGGGAGGGGCGGGGAGCTGTTTTTT. Translated, it gives CSAEIGRGGELFF.

CDR3 region: CASSGTAPANTGELFF. CDR3 in DNA: TGTGCCAGCAGTGGGACAGCCCCCGCGAACACCGGGGAGCTGTTTTTT. The chain carries TRBV2 and TRBJ2-2; D perhaps matches TRBD1 (6 bases). From germline, CDR1 is SNHLY and CDR2 FYNNEI. This CDR3 contains 16 residues. The ends were cut back, 4 bases at V and 0 bases at J, with 12 bases in the middle. The full variable domain, with the rest looked up from reference TRBV2 and TRBJ2-2, is EPEVTQTPSHQVTQMGQEVILRCVPISNHLYFYWYRQILGQKVEFLVSFYNNEISEKSEIFDDQFSVERPDGSNFTLKIRSTKLEDSAMYFCASSGTAPANTGELFFGEGSRLTVL.

This clonotype has more than one count but fewer than ten. The rearrangement links TRBV5-4 to TRBJ2-7; the D gene could be TRBD1 or TRBD2 (5 bases each). Deletions cut 6 bases from V and 1 base from J, with 14 bases between. This CDR3 region has 14 residues. From germline, CDR1 is SGHNT and CDR2 YYREEE (reference sequence). The CDR3 reads CASTRDQASYEQYV. Written as DNA, the CDR3 is TGTGCCAGCACCCGGGACCAAGCGTCCTACGAGCAGTACGTC.

This clonotype has just a few counts. The CDR3 nucleotides are TGTGCCAGCAGCTCCCCCCCGACAGGTTCTTACGAGCAGTACTTC. Its translation: CASSSPPTGSYEQYF. The rearrangement uses TRBV3-1 and TRBJ2-7; D might be TRBD1 (6 bases). V gave up 5 bases and J gave up 4 bases, with 18 bases separating them. CDR3 length: 15 amino acids. Looked up from germline, CDR1 is LGHDT and CDR2 is YNNKEL (reference sequence).

The chain couples TRBV5-1 to TRBJ2-5, with TRBD2 identical over 13 bases. J gave up 2 bases and V 4 bases, and 5 bases lay outside the gene matches. This CDR3 spans 16 amino acids. Per the germline V gene, CDR1 is SGHRS and CDR2 is YFSETQ. The CDR3 DNA reads as TGCGCCAGCAGCGTCGGGACTAGCGGGGCGCAAGAGACCCAGTACTTC. This translates into CASSVGTSGAQETQYF.

This clonotype was seen a handful of times. The rearrangement joins TRBV10-3 to TRBJ2-3; maybe TRBD1 (5 bases). The V gene lost 4 bases and the J gene lost 3 bases, with 8 bases spanning the gap. The germline V gene has CDR1 ENHRY and CDR2 SYGVKD. This CDR3 has 13 amino acids. For the CDR3, the DNA is TGTGCCATCAGTGTCCGACAGACAGATACGCAGTATTTT. It codes for CAISVRQTDTQYF.

There are a few counts of this clonotype. The chain joins TRBV20-1 to TRBJ1-5; 8 nucleotides line up with TRBD1. The ends lost 3 bases at V and 6 bases at J; junction bases unmatched: 4. The CDR3 contains 13 residues. Germline lookup yields CDR1 DFQATT and CDR2 SNEGSKA (reference sequence). The DNA for the CDR3 is TGCAGTGCTAGGCAGCAGGGGGCTCAGCCCCAGCATTTT. Translating gives CSARQQGAQPQHF.

V is TRBV12-3 or TRBV12-4 and J is TRBJ2-7; D gene uncertain. Trimming removed 6 bases from V and 1 base from J, with 7 bases in between. This CDR3 has 12 amino acids. The chain's CDR3 is CASSSRSYEQYF. Written as DNA, the CDR3 is TGTGCCAGCAGCTCCCGATCCTACGAGCAGTACTTC.

This clonotype was picked up a small number of times. The V and J genes are TRBV7-8 and TRBJ2-2; a weak D match, TRBD1 (6 bases). CDR3 length: 17 amino acids. Trimming removed 2 bases at V and 2 bases at J, with 15 bases between. Germline-derived CDR1 and CDR2 are SGHVS and FQNEAQ. This CDR3 is CASSLPSRDKNTGELFF. The CDR3 nucleotides read TGTGCCAGCAGCTTACCTTCCCGGGACAAAAACACCGGGGAGCTGTTTTTT.

The sample holds a few counts of this clonotype. This rearrangement joins TRBV7-9 to TRBJ1-1; tentative D call: TRBD1 (6 bases). This CDR3 is 14 amino acids long. The germline gives CDR1 SEHNR, CDR2 FQNEAQ (reference sequence). Trimming stripped 5 bases from V and 6 bases from J, with 16 bases between. CDR3 sequence: CASSRDTSPAEAFF. In nucleotides, the CDR3 is TGTGCCAGCAGCAGGGACACCTCCCCGGCTGAAGCTTTCTTT.

The V gene is TRBV24-1, the J gene TRBJ2-2; D gene unclear. The germline V gene encodes CDR1 KGHDR and CDR2 SFDVKD. CDR3 size: 13 residues. The germline V and J ends were trimmed by 10 bases and 0 bases, with 8 bases remaining between them. CDR3 loop: CATAQANTGELFF. The CDR3 DNA follows: TGTGCCACGGCCCAGGCGAACACCGGGGAGCTGTTTTTT.